The 19 T cell receptor beta chains listed next were all sequenced from one sample in a study of blood T cell repertoires in COVID-19. Clones were sequenced by immunoSEQ multiplex PCR, and TCRdb holds only the in-frame ones, with some missing. The sample carries about 120,000 clones, roughly 91% recorded once. The specimen sequenced was peripheral blood. The receptors originated from a man aged 55 to 70 with COVID-19, enrolled during active disease.

This chain uses TRBV5-8 with TRBJ1-5, with TRBD1 identical over 9 bases. The germline gives CDR1 SGHTS, CDR2 YDEGEE. J lost 0 bases, V lost 4 bases, and 14 bases had no gene match. There are 19 residues in the CDR3. The CDR3, as DNA: TGTGCCAGCAGCACTAACCCGGGACAGGGAGATTATAGCAATCAGCCCCAGCATTTT. As protein: CASSTNPGQGDYSNQPQHF.

CDR3 residues: CASSISRLREKLFF. For the CDR3, the DNA is TGTGCCAGTAGTATCAGCAGGCTTCGAGAAAAACTGTTTTTT. The chain joins TRBV19 to TRBJ1-4; D unresolved. This CDR3 has 14 amino acids. V lost 3 bases and J lost 8, with 13 bases in between. Germline CDR1 reads LNHDA; CDR2 reads SQIVND (reference sequence). The full variable domain, its missing parts supplied by reference TRBV19 and TRBJ1-4, is DGGITQSPKYLFRKEGQNVTLSCEQNLNHDAMYWYRQDPGQGLRLIYYSQIVNDFQKGDIAEGYSVSREKKESFPLTVTSAQKNPTAFYLCASSISRLREKLFFGSGTQLSVL.

The chain has TRBV15 and TRBJ2-7, with 7 bases aligning to TRBD1. V lost 0 bases and J lost 2; bases outside the gene matches: 1. Germline CDR1 is LNHNV and CDR2 is YYDKDF (reference sequence). The CDR3 consists of 14 residues. The CDR3 loop is CATSREGTAYEQYF. The CDR3 DNA is TGTGCCACCAGCAGAGAGGGGACAGCCTACGAGCAGTACTTC.

The rearrangement uses TRBV5-1 and TRBJ2-1, with 16 bases matching TRBD2. The V gene end was trimmed by 4 bases and the J gene end by 15 bases; junction bases not matched to a gene: 7. The CDR3 has 14 amino acids. Germline V gene lookup returns CDR1 SGHRS and CDR2 YFSETQ. The CDR3 DNA reads as TGCGCCAGCAGCCCGGGACTAGCGGGGGGGCCGGGGTTCTTC. This sequence encodes CASSPGLAGGPGFF.

This clone was seen only once. This sequence joins TRBV24-1 and TRBJ1-1, with a tentative D call TRBD1 (5 bases). CDR1 and CDR2 (germline): KGHDR, SFDVKD. The CDR3 is 14 amino acids. V was pared by 7 bases and J by 0 bases, with 11 bases between. CDR3 residues: CATRPTALNTEAFF. For the CDR3, the DNA is TGTGCCACCAGACCGACAGCCCTGAACACTGAAGCTTTCTTT.

Notes on this clone: One junction end disagrees with the germline gene, perhaps due to a read error. This chain uses TRBV6-2 or TRBV6-3 with TRBJ2-3, with D unresolved. This CDR3 comprises 15 residues. Per the germline V gene, CDR1 is MNHEY and CDR2 is SVGEGT. CDR3 in DNA: TGTGCCAGCAGTGACTCTAGGTCGGGTACAGATACGCAGTATTTT. Amino acids: CASSDSRSGTDTQYF.

The chain couples TRBV27 to TRBJ2-7, with 9 bases identical to TRBD1. Trimming at V came to 5 bases and at J to 0 bases, leaving 11 bases not matched to a gene. Germline V gene data show CDR1 as MNHEY and CDR2 as SMNVEV (reference sequence). The CDR3 contains 17 residues. This CDR3 reads CASSPGTGRENSYEQYF. The CDR3 DNA is TGTGCCAGCAGTCCCGGGACAGGGCGAGAGAACTCCTACGAGCAGTACTTC.

The J gene is TRBJ1-2, the V gene TRBV6-6; D may be TRBD1 (6 bases). V was clipped by 6 bases and J by 3 bases, with 14 bases between them. In germline, CDR1 is MNHNY, CDR2 SVGAGI (reference sequence). The CDR3 runs to 14 residues. CDR3 protein: CASSLTGLYYGYTF. In nucleotides, the CDR3 is TGTGCCAGCAGCCTAACAGGGCTCTACTATGGCTACACCTTC.

The chain has TRBV19 and TRBJ1-3, with D maybe TRBD1 (5 bases). The V gene's germline CDR1 is LNHDA and CDR2 SQIVND (reference sequence). This CDR3 region has 15 residues. With 5 bases removed from V and 0 bases from J, the gap between germline ends came to 11 bases. The CDR3 sequence: CASSLDSASGNTIYF. DNA of the CDR3: TGTGCCAGTAGTCTCGACAGTGCCTCTGGAAACACCATATATTTT.

The chain employs TRBV5-1 and TRBJ2-7; D is perhaps TRBD2 (6 bases). The CDR3 is 14 amino acids. Trimming shortened V by 10 bases and J by 0 bases, and 17 bases separated the two germline ends. Germline CDR1 SGHRS, CDR2 YFSETQ. Here the CDR3 reads CASHRDGSSYEQYF. For the CDR3, the DNA is TGCGCCTCGCATCGGGACGGGAGCTCCTACGAGCAGTACTTC.

The chain joins TRBV18 to TRBJ1-5; 12 bases fit TRBD1. This CDR3 is built from 19 residues. Trimming at V came to 3 bases and at J to 1 base, leaving 10 bases not matched to a gene. Germline V lookup: CDR1 KGHSH, CDR2 LQKENI. The CDR3 loop is CASSPRGGQGAQSNQPQHF. CDR3 DNA sequence: TGTGCCAGCTCACCCCGGGGGGGACAGGGGGCGCAAAGCAATCAGCCCCAGCATTTT.

V is TRBV16 and J is TRBJ2-5; D might be TRBD1 (5 bases). The CDR3 spans 14 residues. Germline lookup yields CDR1 KGHSY and CDR2 FQNENV. The V and J ends lost 5 bases and 1 base respectively, with 11 bases between them. The CDR3, as DNA: TGTGCCAGCAGCAAAGACAGAACCCAAGAGACCCAGTACTTC. Protein: CASSKDRTQETQYF. Full variable domain (rest looked up from reference TRBV16 and TRBJ2-5): GEEVAQTPKHLVRGEGQKAKLYCAPIKGHSYVFWYQQVLKNEFKFLISFQNENVFDETGMPKERFSAKCLPNSPCSLEIQATKLEDSAVYFCASSKDRTQETQYFGPGTRLLVL.

The chain couples TRBV20-1 to TRBJ1-1, with 9 bases aligning to TRBD1. The CDR3 totals 14 residues. CDR1 is DFQATT and CDR2 is SNEGSKA in the germline V gene (reference sequence). Trimming cost V 3 bases and J 4 bases; bases outside gene matches: 6. CDR3 sequence: CSASTQTGGTEAFF. The CDR3 DNA sequence: TGCAGTGCTAGTACTCAGACAGGGGGCACTGAAGCTTTCTTT.

This chain links TRBV5-8 with TRBJ1-4; perhaps TRBD1 as D (5 bases). This CDR3 spans 15 amino acids. V lost 5 bases, J lost 4 bases, and 15 bases lay in between. CDR1 SGHTS and CDR2 YDEGEE come from the germline V gene. CDR3 sequence reads: CASRQQVWGNEKLFF. The CDR3 DNA reads as TGTGCCAGCAGGCAACAGGTGTGGGGTAATGAAAAACTGTTTTTT.

The chain is built from TRBV29-1 and TRBJ1-3; 9 nucleotides agree with TRBD1. Germline loops: CDR1 SQVTM, CDR2 ANQGSEA. Trimming at V came to 6 bases and at J to 7 bases, leaving 4 bases not matched to a gene. CDR3 length equals 12 residues. CDR3: CSVRTGENTIYF. The DNA of the CDR3 is TGCAGCGTACGGACAGGGGAGAACACCATATATTTT.

This chain links TRBV3-1 (or the pseudogene TRBV3-2) with TRBJ2-3; the match to TRBD2 covers 10 bases. CDR3 length: 17 amino acids. Per germline, CDR1 LGHDT and CDR2 YNNKEL (reference sequence). The junction had 8 bases not matched to a gene; V was cut back by 0 bases and J by 5 bases. The CDR3 here is CASSQDSSGGAGDTQYF. The CDR3 nucleotides are TGTGCCAGCAGCCAAGATTCCAGCGGGGGGGCAGGAGATACGCAGTATTTT.

V gene TRBV5-1 combines with J gene TRBJ1-2; D is unresolved. The CDR3 is made up of 13 amino acids. The germline V gene has CDR1 SGHRS and CDR2 YFSETQ. V lost 2 bases and J 4 bases, leaving 9 bases between the germline ends. The CDR3 loop reads CASSFRGSYGYTF. CDR3 nucleotide sequence: TGCGCCAGCAGCTTCCGGGGAAGCTATGGCTACACCTTC.

V usage is TRBV7-2 and J usage is TRBJ1-5; D is unclear. Germline values: CDR1 SGHTA, CDR2 FQGNSA. The CDR3 is 16 amino acids. The V and J ends lost 2 bases and 3 bases respectively, with 14 bases between them. CDR3 region: CASSLSSGPLNQPQHF. The CDR3 coding sequence is TGTGCCAGCAGCTTATCAAGTGGGCCGCTCAATCAGCCCCAGCATTTT.

The CDR3 spells CASNNPGNYRGGTGELFF. In nucleotides, the CDR3 is TGCGCCAGCAACAACCCTGGGAATTACCGGGGAGGGACCGGGGAGCTGTTTTTT. The chain combines TRBV10-2 with TRBJ2-2; the match to TRBD2 covers 7 bases. The CDR3 has 18 amino acids. Trimming took 7 bases from V and 5 from J; bases not matched to a gene: 19. Germline-derived CDR1 and CDR2 are WSHSY and SAAADI.